The present T cell receptor (beta chain) was sequenced within a study of identifying expanded T cells in peripheral blood. Profiled with immunoSEQ multiplex PCR; TCRdb holds only in-frame clones, not every one. The top ten hold around a fifth of the sample, which has tens of thousands of clones, roughly 84% seen once. Collection occurred without any documented infections or immune events in donors. This clone was seen only a few times. The germline V gene has CDR1 SGHRS and CDR2 YFSETQ. Trimming cost V 2 bases and J 9 bases, with 12 bases left between them. The CDR3 is 13 amino acids. The rearrangement links TRBV5-1 to TRBJ2-1; either TRBD1 or TRBD2 may supply D (5 bases each). This clonotype originated in a person between 18 and 75 years old in good health. Material for sequencing was blood. CDR3 protein: CASSFDIGTEQFF. As DNA, the CDR3 is TGCGCCAGCAGCTTCGATATAGGGACTGAGCAGTTCTTC.